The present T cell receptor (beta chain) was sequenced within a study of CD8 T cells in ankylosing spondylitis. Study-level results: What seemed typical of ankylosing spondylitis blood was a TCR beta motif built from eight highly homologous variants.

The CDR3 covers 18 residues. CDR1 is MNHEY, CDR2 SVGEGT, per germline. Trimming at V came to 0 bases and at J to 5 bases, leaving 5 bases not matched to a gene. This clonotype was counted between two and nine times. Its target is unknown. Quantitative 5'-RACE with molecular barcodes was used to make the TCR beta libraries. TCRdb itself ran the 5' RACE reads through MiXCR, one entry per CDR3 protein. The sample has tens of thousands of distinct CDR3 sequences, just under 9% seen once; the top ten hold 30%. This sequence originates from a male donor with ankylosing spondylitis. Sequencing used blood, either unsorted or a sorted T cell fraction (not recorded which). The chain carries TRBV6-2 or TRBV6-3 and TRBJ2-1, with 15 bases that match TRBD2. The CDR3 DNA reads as TGTGCCAGCAGTTACTCGAGGACTAGCGGGAGGGGTAACAATGAGCAGTTCTTC. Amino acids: CASSYSRTSGRGNNEQFF.